This T cell receptor (beta chain) was recovered during a study of cytomegalovirus exposure and HLA in healthy donors. The V gene end was trimmed by 4 bases and the J gene end by 7 bases; junction bases not matched to a gene: 5. This CDR3 has 15 residues. Amplification used 60 Vbeta primers and 13 Jbeta primers. The data were produced by immunoSEQ multiplex PCR, yet TCRdb's version contains in-frame clones alone and is incomplete. Of some 150,000 clones in the sample, approximately 79% were seen once. Sequenced material: PBMCs. The chain links TRBV23-1 to TRBJ2-3, with 13 bases fitting TRBD2. TRBV23-1 is noted as an ORF with a role that remains uncertain. The TCR comes from a man aged 45-60 years in good health and CMV-seropositive. In DNA, the CDR3 is TGCGCCAGCAGTCCCAGGACTAGCGGGAGTTATACGCAGTATTTT. Protein sequence: CASSPRTSGSYTQYF.